This T cell receptor (beta chain) was recorded in a study of blood T cells in healthy people across ages. Each sample yielded at least 6 million isolated PBMCs. Total RNA amounts of at least 5.5 micrograms were extracted per sample. Then a second PCR, running about 7 to 11 cycles, was carried out with a sample-barcoded 5' primer and a J-beta primer mix. All cDNA molecules were each tagged by a template-switch adaptor with 12 random nucleotides. Using its own MiXCR run on the 5' RACE reads, TCRdb lists one record per CDR3 protein. The sample lists roughly 1.5 million distinct CDR3 sequences, 42% occurring once. From germline, CDR1 is SGHAT and CDR2 FQNNGV. There are 17 residues in the CDR3. Losses at the gene ends were 1 base for V and 4 bases for J; bases not matched to a gene: 9.

Sequencing input: blood. The TCR was taken from a woman aged 18-29 years in good health. The genes are TRBV11-2 and TRBJ2-2; the match to TRBD2 covers 7 bases. The CDR3 protein is CASSLGFGLAVTGELFF. For the CDR3, the DNA is TGTGCCAGCAGCTTAGGGTTTGGGCTAGCGGTCACCGGGGAGCTGTTTTTT.